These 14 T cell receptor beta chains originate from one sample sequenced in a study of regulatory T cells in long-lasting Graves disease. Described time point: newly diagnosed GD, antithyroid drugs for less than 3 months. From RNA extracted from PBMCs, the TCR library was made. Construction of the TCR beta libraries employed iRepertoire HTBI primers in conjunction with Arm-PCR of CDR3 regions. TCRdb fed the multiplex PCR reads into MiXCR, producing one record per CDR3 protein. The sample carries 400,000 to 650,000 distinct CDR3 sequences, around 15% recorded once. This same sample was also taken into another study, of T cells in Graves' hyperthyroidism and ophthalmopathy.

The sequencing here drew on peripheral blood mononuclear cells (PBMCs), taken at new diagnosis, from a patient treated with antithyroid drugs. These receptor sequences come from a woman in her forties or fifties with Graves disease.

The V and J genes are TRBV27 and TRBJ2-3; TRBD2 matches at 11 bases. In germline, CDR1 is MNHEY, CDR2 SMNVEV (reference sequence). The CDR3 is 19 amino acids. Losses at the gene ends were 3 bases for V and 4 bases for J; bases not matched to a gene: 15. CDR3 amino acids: CASSFTSGGPGVRADTQYF. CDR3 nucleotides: TGTGCCAGCAGTTTTACTAGCGGGGGACCCGGCGTGAGAGCAGATACGCAGTATTTT.

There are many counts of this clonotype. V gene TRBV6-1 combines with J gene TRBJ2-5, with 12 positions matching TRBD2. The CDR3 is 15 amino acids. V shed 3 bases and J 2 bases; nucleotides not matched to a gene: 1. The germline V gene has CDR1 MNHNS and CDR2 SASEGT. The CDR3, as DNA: TGTGCCAGCAGTGAGACTAGCGGGGGACAAGAGACCCAGTACTTC. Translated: CASSETSGGQETQYF.

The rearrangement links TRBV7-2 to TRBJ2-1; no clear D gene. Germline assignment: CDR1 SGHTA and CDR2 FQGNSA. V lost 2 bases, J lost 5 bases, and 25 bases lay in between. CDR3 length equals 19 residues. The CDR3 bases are TGTGCCAGCAGCTTATCGGTCGGGTCCGCGGTTCTGCTCAACAATGAGCAGTTCTTC. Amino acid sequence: CASSLSVGSAVLLNNEQFF.

CDR3: CASSPVDGKSNGYTF. In DNA, the CDR3 is TGTGCCAGCTCACCAGTGGACGGCAAATCCAATGGCTACACCTTC. This chain connects TRBV18 to TRBJ1-2, with D unresolved. The ends were cut back, 2 bases at V and 6 bases at J, with 16 bases in the middle. Germline CDR1 and CDR2: KGHSH and LQKENI. This CDR3 has 15 residues. The full variable domain, in which reference TRBV18 and TRBJ1-2 provide the parts outside the CDR3, is NAGVMQNPRHLVRRRGQEARLRCSPMKGHSHVYWYRQLPEEGLKFMVYLQKENIIDESGMPKERFSAEFPKEGPSILRIQQVVRGDSAAYFCASSPVDGKSNGYTFGSGTRLTVV.

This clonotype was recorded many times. The CDR3 nucleotides are TGTGCCAGCAGTCCCCTCCCGGGGGTTTCCTACGAGCAGTACTTC. Translating gives CASSPLPGVSYEQYF. V and J are TRBV6-1 and TRBJ2-7; a weak D match, TRBD2 (6 bases). The CDR3 spans 15 residues. V was shortened by 5 bases and J by 1 base, with 15 bases between the two germline ends. Germline V lookup: CDR1 MNHNS, CDR2 SASEGT.

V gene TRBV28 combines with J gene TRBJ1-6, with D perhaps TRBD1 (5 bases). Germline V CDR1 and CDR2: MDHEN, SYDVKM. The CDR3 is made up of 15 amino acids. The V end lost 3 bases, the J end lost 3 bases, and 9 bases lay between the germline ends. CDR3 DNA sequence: TGTGCCAGCAGTTTCAGGGACTTCTATAATTCACCCCTCCACTTT. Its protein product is CASSFRDFYNSPLHF.

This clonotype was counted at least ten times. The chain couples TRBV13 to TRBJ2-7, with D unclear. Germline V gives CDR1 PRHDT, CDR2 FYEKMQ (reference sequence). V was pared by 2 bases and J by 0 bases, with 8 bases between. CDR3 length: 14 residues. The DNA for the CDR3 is TGTGCCAGCAGCTTATGGGGATACTCCTACGAGCAGTACTTC. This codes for CASSLWGYSYEQYF.

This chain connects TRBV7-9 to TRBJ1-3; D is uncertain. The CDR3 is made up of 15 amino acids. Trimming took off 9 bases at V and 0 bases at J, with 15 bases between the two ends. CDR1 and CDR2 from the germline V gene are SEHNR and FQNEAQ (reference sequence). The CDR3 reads CASAIDGLSGNTIYF. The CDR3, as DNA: TGTGCCAGTGCGATCGACGGACTCTCTGGAAACACCATATATTTT.

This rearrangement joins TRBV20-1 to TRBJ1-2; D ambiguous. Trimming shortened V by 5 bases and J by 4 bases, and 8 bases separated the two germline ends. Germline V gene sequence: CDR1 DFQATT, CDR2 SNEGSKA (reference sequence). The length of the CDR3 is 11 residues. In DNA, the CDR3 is TGCAGTGCTCCGGATGCCTATGGCTACACCTTC. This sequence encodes CSAPDAYGYTF.

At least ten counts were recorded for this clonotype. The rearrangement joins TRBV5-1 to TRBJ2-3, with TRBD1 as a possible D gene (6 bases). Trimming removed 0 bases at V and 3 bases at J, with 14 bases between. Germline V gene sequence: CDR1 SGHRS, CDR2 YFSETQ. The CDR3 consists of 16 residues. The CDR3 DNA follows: TGCGCCAGCAGCTTGGATGGCGTAAGGGGGACAGATACGCAGTATTTT. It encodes CASSLDGVRGTDTQYF. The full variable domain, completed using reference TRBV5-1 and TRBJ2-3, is KAGVTQTPRYLIKTRGQQVTLSCSPISGHRSVSWYQQTPGQGLQFLFEYFSETQRNKGNFPGRFSGRQFSNSRSEMNVSTLELGDSALYLCASSLDGVRGTDTQYFGPGTRLTVL.

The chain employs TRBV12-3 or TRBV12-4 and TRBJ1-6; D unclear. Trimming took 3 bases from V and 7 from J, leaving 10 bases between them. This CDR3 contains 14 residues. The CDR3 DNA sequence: TGTGCCAGCAGTTTTGACTGGGAGAATTCACCCCTCCACTTT. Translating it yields CASSFDWENSPLHF.

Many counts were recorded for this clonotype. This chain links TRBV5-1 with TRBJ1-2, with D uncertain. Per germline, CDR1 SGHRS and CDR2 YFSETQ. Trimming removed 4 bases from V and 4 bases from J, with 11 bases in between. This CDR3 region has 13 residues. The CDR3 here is CASSSSAGYGYTF. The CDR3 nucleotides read TGCGCCAGCAGCAGCTCAGCGGGCTATGGCTACACCTTC.

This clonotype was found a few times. This chain's CDR3 is CASSLEGGFVGTGFYEQYF. The CDR3 coding sequence is TGTGCCAGCAGCTTAGAAGGAGGGTTTGTAGGGACAGGGTTCTACGAGCAGTACTTC. The chain recombines TRBV7-8 with TRBJ2-7; 9 bases are a match to TRBD1. The CDR3 covers 19 residues. J lost 3 bases, V lost 1 base, and 16 bases had no gene match. Germline lookup yields CDR1 SGHVS and CDR2 FQNEAQ.

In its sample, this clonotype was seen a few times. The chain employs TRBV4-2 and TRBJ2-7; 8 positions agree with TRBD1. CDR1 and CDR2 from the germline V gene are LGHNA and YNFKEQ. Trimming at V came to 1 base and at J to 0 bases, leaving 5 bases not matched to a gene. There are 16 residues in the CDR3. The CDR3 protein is CASSQVGQGFSYEQYF. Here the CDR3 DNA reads TGTGCCAGCAGCCAAGTAGGACAGGGTTTCTCCTACGAGCAGTACTTC.